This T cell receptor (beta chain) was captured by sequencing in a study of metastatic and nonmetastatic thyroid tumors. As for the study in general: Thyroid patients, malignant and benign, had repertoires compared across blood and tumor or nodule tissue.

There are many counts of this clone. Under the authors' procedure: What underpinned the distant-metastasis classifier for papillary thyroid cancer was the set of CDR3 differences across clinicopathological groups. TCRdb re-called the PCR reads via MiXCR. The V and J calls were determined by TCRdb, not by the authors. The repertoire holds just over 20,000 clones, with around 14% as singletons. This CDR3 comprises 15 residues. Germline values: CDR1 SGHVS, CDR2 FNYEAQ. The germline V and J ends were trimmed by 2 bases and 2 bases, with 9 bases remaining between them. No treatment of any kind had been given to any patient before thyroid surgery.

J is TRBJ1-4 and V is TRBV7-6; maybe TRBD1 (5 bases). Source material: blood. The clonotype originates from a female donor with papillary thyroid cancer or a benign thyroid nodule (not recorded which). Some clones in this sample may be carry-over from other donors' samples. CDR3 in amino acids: CASSLIAGTNEKLFF. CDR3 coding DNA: TGTGCCAGCAGCTTAATCGCAGGGACTAATGAAAAACTGTTTTTT.